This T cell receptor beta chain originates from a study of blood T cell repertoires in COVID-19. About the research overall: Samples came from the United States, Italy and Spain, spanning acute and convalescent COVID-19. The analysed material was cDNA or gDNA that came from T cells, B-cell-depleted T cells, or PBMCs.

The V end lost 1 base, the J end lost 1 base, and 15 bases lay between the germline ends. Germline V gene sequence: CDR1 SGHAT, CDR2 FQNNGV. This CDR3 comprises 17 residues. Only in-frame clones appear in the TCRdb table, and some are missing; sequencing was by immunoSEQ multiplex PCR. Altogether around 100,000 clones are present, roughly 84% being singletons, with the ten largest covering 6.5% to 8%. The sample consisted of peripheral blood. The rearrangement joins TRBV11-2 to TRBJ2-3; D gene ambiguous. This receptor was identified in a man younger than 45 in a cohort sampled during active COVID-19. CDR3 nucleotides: TGTGCCAGCAGCTTAGTTCGCCTAGTAGGAGGCACAGATACGCAGTATTTT. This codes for CASSLVRLVGGTDTQYF.